These 11 T cell receptor beta chains share one sample of origin, sequenced in a study of T and B cells in COVID-19 patients (dated by TCRdb to the early 2020s). Sequencing used an Illumina MiSeq. Multiplex PCR with BIOMED2 TRB-A/B primer pools was used to amplify the TRB rearrangements. TCRdb reprocessing: public reads trimmed at Q25 with fastp, clones called with MiXCR, in-frame beta chains kept. Rows are combined by CDR3 protein, so each entry shows the most common genes and DNA. Here the sample has roughly 10,000 distinct CDR3 sequences; around 33% occur a single time. Clones ranked in the top ten supply roughly a sixth of the sample. TRB repertoires were amplified from roughly 250-500 ng of genomic DNA extracted from blood. Sequences were obtained from blood. Source of these receptors: a human donor with active COVID-19.

This clonotype was observed a few times. The chain couples TRBV5-4 to TRBJ1-2, with 8 bases aligning to TRBD1. Trimming took 2 bases from V and 4 from J; bases not matched to a gene: 7. The CDR3 totals 15 residues. Germline V CDR1 and CDR2: SGHNT, YYREEE (reference sequence). CDR3 residues: CASSLAGGDSYGYTF. In DNA form, the CDR3 reads TGTGCCAGCAGCTTAGCAGGGGGCGATTCCTATGGCTACACCTTC.

This clonotype occurred a few times. The genes are TRBV5-6 and TRBJ2-7, with TRBD2 as a possible D gene (6 bases). V was clipped by 1 base and J by 6 bases, with 26 bases between them. The CDR3 spans 18 residues. Germline CDR1 is SGHDT and CDR2 is YYEEEE. CDR3 protein: CASSLLVRRAGRRAEQYF. The DNA for the CDR3 is TGTGCCAGCAGCTTGTTAGTTCGGAGGGCAGGGCGGAGGGCCGAGCAGTACTTC.

This clonotype has more than one count but fewer than ten. J is TRBJ1-2 and V is TRBV18, with TRBD1 matching 10 bases. In germline, CDR1 is KGHSH, CDR2 LQKENI. CDR3 length equals 14 residues. V dropped 1 base and J dropped 8; count of bases not matched to a gene: 4. Here the CDR3 reads CASSPRGQGVGYTF. In DNA form, the CDR3 reads TGTGCCAGCTCACCACGTGGACAGGGGGTCGGCTACACCTTC.

V usage is TRBV20-1 and J usage is TRBJ2-5; D possibly corresponds to TRBD2 (6 bases). The CDR3 is made up of 13 amino acids. Trimming removed 8 bases from V and 4 bases from J, with 17 bases in between. Germline CDR1 is DFQATT and CDR2 is SNEGSKA (reference sequence). The CDR3 sequence: CSLTGLWGETQYF. The CDR3 DNA reads as TGCAGTTTAACGGGACTCTGGGGAGAGACCCAGTACTTC.

J is TRBJ2-7 and V is TRBV5-1, with D perhaps matching TRBD1 or TRBD2 (6 bases each). Deletions cut 1 base from V and 1 base from J, with 12 bases between. The germline V gene encodes CDR1 SGHRS and CDR2 YFSETQ. CDR3 size: 15 residues. As DNA, the CDR3 is TGCGCCAGCAGCTTGAAAGGGGGGATGTCCTACGAGCAGTACTTC. As protein: CASSLKGGMSYEQYF.

A word on this clonotype: A read error may produce the germline difference seen at one junction end. The V and J genes are TRBV18 and TRBJ2-7; 9 bases are a match to TRBD1. Germline loops: CDR1 KGHSH, CDR2 LQKENI. This CDR3 has 17 residues. In nucleotides, the CDR3 is TGTGTCAGCTCACCGCGCCCAACAGGGGGCAAAAACTACGAGCAGTACTTC. Its protein product is CVSSPRPTGGKNYEQYF.

The V gene is TRBV5-5, the J gene TRBJ1-2; D unresolved. The length of the CDR3 is 12 residues. CDR1 and CDR2 from the germline V gene are SGHKS and YYEKEE (reference sequence). V dropped 0 bases and J dropped 8 bases, with 8 bases sitting between them. This CDR3 is CASSLEYGGYTF. The CDR3 region has the DNA TGTGCCAGCAGCTTGGAGTACGGGGGCTACACCTTC. Full variable domain (missing parts from reference TRBV5-5 and TRBJ1-2): DAGVTQSPTHLIKTRGQQVTLRCSPISGHKSVSWYQQVLGQGPQFIFQYYEKEERGRGNFPDRFSARQFPNYSSELNVNALLLGDSALYLCASSLEYGGYTFGSGTRLTVV.

This sequence joins TRBV30 and TRBJ1-2; D remains ambiguous. Trimming took off 0 bases at V and 8 bases at J, with 10 bases between the two ends. Per the germline V gene, CDR1 is GTSNPN and CDR2 is SVGIG (reference sequence). The CDR3 runs to 12 residues. CDR3 sequence (DNA): TGTGCCTGGAGTGTACAGTCGGGGGGCTACACCTTC. Translating gives CAWSVQSGGYTF.

This chain connects TRBV5-6 to TRBJ1-2, with TRBD1 identical over 8 bases. Trimming took 0 bases from V and 6 from J; bases not matched to a gene: 10. The CDR3 runs 16 residues. Germline CDR1 SGHDT, CDR2 YYEEEE. The CDR3 nucleotides are TGTGCCAGCAGCTTGGGGGCAGGGGGCTCGGTTAATGGCTACACCTTC. It translates to CASSLGAGGSVNGYTF.

The chain recombines TRBV5-4 with TRBJ2-1; maybe TRBD1 (5 bases). Trimming removed 5 bases from V and 2 bases from J, with 11 bases in between. The CDR3 extends over 14 amino acids. CDR1 is SGHNT, CDR2 YYREEE, per germline (reference sequence). The CDR3, as DNA: TGTGCCAGCAGACCACAGGAGACCTACAATGAGCAGTTCTTC. Translating gives CASRPQETYNEQFF.

This clonotype was counted only a few times. V usage is TRBV27 and J usage is TRBJ2-7; the match to TRBD2 covers 8 bases. Trimming at V came to 7 bases and at J to 1 base, leaving 12 bases not matched to a gene. From germline, CDR1 is MNHEY and CDR2 SMNVEV (reference sequence). This CDR3 contains 16 residues. In DNA, the CDR3 is TGTGCCAGCACATCACAGGGTGGCGGGGGGTCCTACGAGCAGTACTTC. Protein product: CASTSQGGGGSYEQYF.